This T cell receptor beta chain emerged from a study of CD8 T cells in ankylosing spondylitis. Findings of the study overall: Apparently characteristic of ankylosing spondylitis blood was a TCR beta motif (eight highly homologous variants). The authors reported significant enrichment of disease-linked clones in matched ankylosing spondylitis synovial fluid. Previously reported in reactive arthritis synovial fluid and blood were some of the motif variants.

One entry per CDR3 protein results from TCRdb running MiXCR on the 5' RACE reads. This sample has around 130,000 distinct CDR3 sequences; 6% to 8.5% occur once, and the top ten carry 12%. The CDR3 is 15 amino acids. Germline CDR1 SGHRS, CDR2 YFSETQ. V lost 2 bases to trimming and J lost 4 bases, with 14 bases between them. This clonotype was observed many times. Its antigen is unidentified. Material: blood, either unsorted or a sorted T cell fraction (not recorded which). The receptor was derived from a male donor with ankylosing spondylitis or in good health (not recorded which). This chain connects TRBV5-1 to TRBJ2-3; D may correspond to TRBD1 or TRBD2 (6 bases each). The CDR3 nucleotides are TGCGCCAGCAGCTTCCAGGGGCGCGGGGCAGATACGCAGTATTTT. Protein product: CASSFQGRGADTQYF.